The entry below gives a single T cell receptor (beta chain) sequence along with its context. The sample belongs to a study of blood T cell repertoires in COVID-19. The CDR3 contains 14 residues. Trimming stripped 4 bases from V and 0 bases from J, with 10 bases between. CDR1 and CDR2 (germline): SGDLS, YYNGEE. Original handling: The authors estimated nucleated cell counts from reference gene primer amplification. Sequencing used immunoSEQ multiplex PCR; TCRdb keeps in-frame clones, though not all of them. The DNA was the basis for D and trimming; V, J and clone size are from that table. Of some 180,000 clones detected, roughly 84% appear once; the ten largest clones hold less than 15%.

This TCR was recovered from a human donor in a cohort sampled during active COVID-19. The chain has TRBV9 and TRBJ2-5; TRBD2 might be the D (6 bases). Sequencing input: peripheral blood. In DNA form, the CDR3 reads TGTGCCAGCAGCCTAGGGGACTACCAAGAGACCCAGTACTTC. This translates into CASSLGDYQETQYF.